Each of the 26 T cell receptor beta chains below was sequenced from the same sample in a study of blood T cells in healthy people across ages. A sample-barcoded 5' primer and a J-beta primer mix were used in a second PCR of about 6 to 12 cycles. TCRdb re-derived calls from the 5' RACE reads in MiXCR, one entry per CDR3 protein. Of 790,000 or so distinct CDR3 sequences listed, less than 60% were seen once; the top ten hold roughly 18%. Sequencing input: blood. Receptor source: a man aged 80 or over in good health.

This clonotype has a handful of counts. The chain is built from TRBV10-3 and TRBJ2-2, with a tentative D call TRBD2 (6 bases). Trimming took off 9 bases at V and 0 bases at J, with 11 bases between the two ends. Germline V CDR1 and CDR2: ENHRY, SYGVKD. The CDR3 is 14 residues long. The CDR3 region is CAMGDSSNTGELFF. The CDR3 DNA sequence: TGTGCCATGGGGGACTCTTCGAACACCGGGGAGCTGTTTTTT.

On this clonotype: One end of the junction varies from germline; a read error may be responsible. V and J are TRBV10-3 and TRBJ1-5; D might be TRBD1 (6 bases). Per the germline V gene, CDR1 is ENHRY and CDR2 is SYGVKD. The CDR3 loop spans 14 amino acids. CDR3 in amino acids: CAISGTASNQPQHF. The CDR3 DNA reads as TGTGCCATCAGTGGGACAGCTTCTAATCAGCCTCAGCATTTT.

V gene TRBV3-1 combines with J gene TRBJ2-1; 9 bases align to TRBD2. The trim removed 6 bases at V and 5 bases at J, leaving 8 bases unmatched. CDR1 is LGHDT and CDR2 is YNNKEL in the germline V gene (reference sequence). There are 15 residues in the CDR3. The chain's CDR3 is CASSPPRGGNNEQFF. The CDR3 bases are TGTGCCAGCAGTCCTCCGCGGGGGGGAAACAATGAGCAGTTCTTC.

J is TRBJ2-7 and V is TRBV6-2 or TRBV6-3, with D uncertain. Germline lookup yields CDR1 MNHEY and CDR2 SVGEGT. This CDR3 comprises 15 residues. The germline V and J ends were trimmed by 7 bases and 0 bases, with 16 bases remaining between them. Here the CDR3 reads CASTQSYGSSYEQYF. CDR3 coding DNA: TGTGCCAGCACCCAGTCCTACGGAAGCTCCTACGAGCAGTACTTC.

This clonotype occurred a few times. The chain couples TRBV20-1 to TRBJ2-5, with TRBD1 matching 11 bases. The V gene end was trimmed by 5 bases and the J gene end by 2 bases; junction bases not matched to a gene: 4. This CDR3 is built from 14 residues. Germline CDR1 DFQATT, CDR2 SNEGSKA (reference sequence). This CDR3 reads CSARTGGPQETQYF. The DNA for the CDR3 is TGCAGTGCTCGGACAGGGGGCCCTCAAGAGACCCAGTACTTC.

The V call is TRBV27, the J call TRBJ2-1; 11 bases align to TRBD1. The CDR3 consists of 15 residues. Germline CDR1 MNHEY, CDR2 SMNVEV (reference sequence). V lost 4 bases, J lost 6 bases, and 5 bases stayed unmatched. The DNA for the CDR3 is TGTGCCAGCAGTTCCGGGACAGGGGGGCTCAATGAGCAGTTCTTC. This gives the protein CASSSGTGGLNEQFF.

The sample holds one count of this clonotype. This chain joins TRBV24-1 and TRBJ2-7; D is uncertain. The J call may be mistaken, given a closer DNA end match to TRBJ2-5. The germline V gene has CDR1 KGHDR and CDR2 SFDVKD. This CDR3 has 15 residues. In DNA form, the CDR3 reads TGTGCCACCAGTGATGGGCAGGTTCTGAAAGAGACCCAGTACTTC. This codes for CATSDGQVLKETQYF.

This chain connects TRBV20-1 to TRBJ2-3; perhaps TRBD2 as D (6 bases). Germline CDR1 and CDR2: DFQATT and SNEGSKA (reference sequence). There are 15 residues in the CDR3. V was cut by 5 bases and J by 2 bases, with 17 bases left in between. The CDR3: CSALKNAGTTDTQYF. CDR3 in DNA: TGCAGTGCTCTTAAGAATGCGGGGACCACAGATACGCAGTATTTT.

This rearrangement joins TRBV7-2 to TRBJ2-1, with 9 positions matching TRBD2. The J segment lost 4 bases and the V segment lost 0 bases, leaving 4 bases of the junction unmatched. The CDR3 is 16 amino acids. Germline V gene lookup returns CDR1 SGHTA and CDR2 FQGNSA. The CDR3: CASSLAPAGGYNEQFF. The CDR3 bases are TGTGCCAGCAGCTTAGCGCCAGCGGGAGGATACAATGAGCAGTTCTTC.

This rearrangement joins TRBV2 to TRBJ1-5; D possibly corresponds to TRBD1 (5 bases). CDR3 length: 15 amino acids. Germline V gene lookup returns CDR1 SNHLY and CDR2 FYNNEI. V was shortened by 4 bases and J by 4 bases, with 14 bases between the two germline ends. The CDR3 DNA is TGTGCCAGCAGTGGGGGACTGAGCGGAAATCAGCCCCAGCATTTT. It specifies CASSGGLSGNQPQHF.

The chain employs TRBV29-1 and TRBJ2-7, with 14 bases aligning to TRBD2. Germline V gene sequence: CDR1 SQVTM, CDR2 ANQGSEA. The CDR3 extends over 19 amino acids. Trimming took 6 bases from V and 7 from J; bases not matched to a gene: 23. The CDR3 DNA sequence: TGCAGCGTCGGGACAGGCCCCTATTGGGGACTAGCGGGAGCCAATGAGCAGTACTTC. Protein sequence: CSVGTGPYWGLAGANEQYF.

A remark on this clonotype: A much larger clone differs by one base, so this may be a read error. The chain joins TRBV5-1 to TRBJ2-5, with D tentatively TRBD2 (6 bases). Germline CDR1 reads SGHRS; CDR2 reads YFSETQ. The CDR3 consists of 19 residues. V was clipped by 0 bases and J by 11 bases, with 32 bases between them. DNA for the CDR3: TGCGCCAGCAGCTTGGGGGCGGGAATGCTCGGAGTTACCAGAGATGAGCAGTACTTC. Its protein is CASSLGAGMLGVTRDEQYF.

J is TRBJ2-1 and V is TRBV2; 15 bases match TRBD2. There are 15 residues in the CDR3. After removal of 7 bases from V and 7 bases from J, the junction contained 5 bases not matched to a gene. The germline V gene has CDR1 SNHLY and CDR2 FYNNEI. The DNA of the CDR3 is TGTGCCAGCACCCCCGGGACTAGCGGGAGGAATGAGCAGTTCTTC. As protein: CASTPGTSGRNEQFF.

This clonotype occurred many times. This chain connects TRBV5-1 to TRBJ2-5, with D unresolved. The V and J ends lost 0 bases and 5 bases respectively, with 8 bases between them. Germline values: CDR1 SGHRS, CDR2 YFSETQ. This CDR3 spans 13 amino acids. CDR3 sequence (DNA): TGCGCCAGCAGCTTGGAGCTAGGGGAGACCCAGTACTTC. Translated: CASSLELGETQYF.

The sample holds a few counts of this clonotype. The chain uses TRBV5-1 and TRBJ1-2; D is undetermined. V was shortened by 0 bases and J by 4 bases, with 10 bases between the two germline ends. The CDR3 length is 14 residues. From germline, CDR1 is SGHRS and CDR2 YFSETQ. Here the CDR3 reads CASSLEGETYGYTF. CDR3 sequence (DNA): TGCGCCAGCAGCTTGGAAGGAGAAACCTATGGCTACACCTTC.

This clonotype was counted ten times or more. The genes are TRBV7-2 and TRBJ2-7, with D hard to call. The CDR3 has 14 residues. Trimming cost V 1 base and J 5 bases, with 12 bases left between them. Germline-derived CDR1 and CDR2 are SGHTA and FQGNSA. The DNA of the CDR3 is TGTGCCAGCAGCTTAGTTCCCGAGGCCCACGAGCAGTACTTC. Its protein product is CASSLVPEAHEQYF.

The J gene is TRBJ2-3, the V gene TRBV20-1; no reliable D call. The CDR3 has 15 residues. Trimming left V 6 bases short and J 3 bases short, with 19 bases between. Germline CDR1 DFQATT, CDR2 SNEGSKA (reference sequence). This CDR3 reads CSAYEDLVSTDTQYF. Written as DNA, the CDR3 is TGCAGTGCCTACGAGGATCTAGTTTCGACAGATACGCAGTATTTT.

This clonotype was seen many times. This rearrangement joins TRBV12-3 or TRBV12-4 to TRBJ2-3; maybe TRBD2 (6 bases). CDR3 length: 13 amino acids. Between the trimmed V and J ends, which lost 1 base and 5 bases, there was a span of 7 bases. The CDR3 loop reads CASSLGRVDTQYF. CDR3 nucleotides: TGTGCCAGCAGTTTAGGGAGGGTAGATACGCAGTATTTT.

The V gene is TRBV5-1, the J gene TRBJ2-3; 14 nucleotides agree with TRBD2. The CDR3 is 17 amino acids. Trimming at V came to 0 bases and at J to 4 bases, leaving 4 bases not matched to a gene. Germline lookup yields CDR1 SGHRS and CDR2 YFSETQ. The CDR3 bases are TGCGCCAGCAGCTTGGTAGGGACTAGCGGGAGTTCAGATACGCAGTATTTT. Residues: CASSLVGTSGSSDTQYF.

The CDR3 loop is CSAAETSYEQYF. The CDR3 DNA sequence: TGCAGCGCCGCAGAGACCTCCTACGAGCAGTACTTC. The gene calls are TRBV29-1 and TRBJ2-7; D not resolved. Germline V lookup: CDR1 SQVTM, CDR2 ANQGSEA. With 7 bases removed from V and 0 bases from J, the gap between germline ends came to 10 bases. The length of the CDR3 is 12 residues.

This clonotype showed up just a few times. The chain employs TRBV11-3 and TRBJ2-7; 7 bases are a match to TRBD1. Trimming removed 5 bases from V and 6 bases from J; junction bases left unmatched: 10. CDR1 SGHNT and CDR2 YENEEA come from the germline V gene. This CDR3 comprises 14 residues. The CDR3 reads CASSVSTGSAEQYF. CDR3 sequence (DNA): TGTGCCAGCAGCGTATCGACAGGGAGCGCCGAGCAGTACTTC.

The J gene is TRBJ2-2, the V gene TRBV27; 7 bases line up with TRBD2. Germline V gene data show CDR1 as MNHEY and CDR2 as SMNVEV (reference sequence). The CDR3 is 15 amino acids. The V gene end was trimmed by 5 bases and the J gene end by 2 bases; junction bases not matched to a gene: 5. The CDR3 is CASSLADLNTGELFF. In DNA form, the CDR3 reads TGTGCCAGCAGTCTAGCGGACCTTAACACCGGGGAGCTGTTTTTT.

The V call is TRBV27, the J call TRBJ2-1, with 8 nucleotides matching TRBD2. The CDR3 is made up of 18 amino acids. The V gene's germline CDR1 is MNHEY and CDR2 SMNVEV (reference sequence). V was pared by 1 base and J by 1 base, with 9 bases of the junction left unmatched. As DNA, the CDR3 is TGTGCCAGCAGTTTATATCGCCAGCGGGGGAATTCCTACAATGAGCAGTTCTTC. This sequence encodes CASSLYRQRGNSYNEQFF.

About this clonotype itself: Germline and junction disagree at one end, which may indicate a read error. The V call is TRBV20-1, the J call TRBJ1-5; weak D call: TRBD1 (5 bases). CDR1 is DFQATT, CDR2 SNEGSKA, per germline (reference sequence). CDR3 length: 14 residues. This CDR3 is CGASAGPPPQPQHF. The CDR3 coding sequence is TGCGGTGCTAGCGCGGGACCGCCACCTCAGCCCCAGCATTTT.

This chain uses TRBV12-3 or TRBV12-4 with TRBJ2-7; the D call may be TRBD1 or TRBD2 (5 bases each). V was pared by 6 bases and J by 5 bases, with 14 bases between. The CDR3 runs 13 residues. The CDR3 reads CASSVPRGHEQYF. CDR3 sequence (DNA): TGTGCCAGCAGCGTTCCTCGGGGCCACGAGCAGTACTTC.

About this clonotype itself: A much larger clone differs from this one at a single base, so this may be a read error. The CDR3 DNA sequence: TGTGCCACCAGCGGTCATCGGACTCAGCAGTACTTC. This encodes CATSGHRTQQYF. This chain connects TRBV15 to TRBJ2-7; maybe TRBD2 (5 bases). The CDR3 is made up of 12 amino acids. The germline V gene encodes CDR1 LNHNV and CDR2 YYDKDF (reference sequence). V gave up 5 bases and J gave up 8 bases, with 13 bases separating them.